This T cell receptor (beta chain) was sequenced during a study of cytomegalovirus exposure and HLA in healthy donors. Germline assignment: CDR1 SGHTA and CDR2 FQGTGA. The CDR3 is made up of 13 amino acids. The V gene lost 3 bases and the J gene lost 4 bases, with 9 bases spanning the gap. Amplification used 60 Vbeta primers and 13 Jbeta primers. The method was immunoSEQ multiplex PCR; TCRdb's version includes in-frame clones alone and lacks a portion of them. This table lists about 33,000 clones. This TCR came from a man aged 35 to 55 in good health and CMV-seronegative. The chain recombines TRBV7-3 with TRBJ1-1; D is unresolved. Sample: PBMCs. CDR3 sequence: CASSFNRGTEAFF. The CDR3, as DNA: TGTGCCAGCAGCTTTAATCGGGGCACTGAAGCTTTCTTT.